Sequencing of this T cell receptor (beta chain) was carried out in a study of T cells expressing NK-cell markers. Across the study: Researchers got TCR beta repertoires out of sorted CD3+CD56+NKG2C+, CD3+CD56+NKG2C- and CD3+CD56-NKG2C+ T cells. Seven HCMV-seropositive donors and one seronegative donor made up the eight sequenced donors.

This CDR3 is 15 amino acids long. CDR1 DFQATT and CDR2 SNEGSKA come from the germline V gene (reference sequence). 5'RACE template switching with UMIs produced the TCR beta cDNA. TCRdb reprocessed the 5' RACE reads and stores each CDR3 protein as one record, lacking DNA. The sample's table shows 350,000 to 400,000 distinct CDR3 sequences. Specimen: blood T cells: a sorted CD56 or NKG2C T cell subset, CD4+ or CD8+ T cells, or bulk PBMC T cells (not recorded which). This TCR came from a woman between 50 and 59 years old in good health. The chain has TRBV20-1 and TRBJ2-3; the D gene TCRdb calls, TRBD2, cannot be checked with no DNA. This chain's CDR3 is CSATGTSGSPDTQYF.